The rows below give T cell receptor beta chains drawn from one sample of a study of OX40 agonist ivuxolimab in advanced cancers. This table comes from immunoSEQ multiplex PCR, and its TCRdb copy is limited to in-frame clones, with some not included. The sample lists some 44,000 clones, approximately 83% occurring once. Sequenced here: CD4+ or CD8+ T cells sorted from blood, sampled in a trial of the OX40 agonist ivuxolimab. The receptors come from an adult with an advanced solid tumor such as melanoma, head and neck, liver or kidney cancer. Both conserved end residues are part of each CDR3. D genes are given only for firm matches. The size of a clone is reported for some rows only, either as once, few or many, or as a class for expanded clones.

d_gene: NA; v_gene: TRBV7-8; abundance: NA; j_gene: TRBJ2-1; CDR3nt: TGTGCCAGCAGCTTAGTAGCGGAAACCTCCTACAATGAGCAGTTCTTC; CDR3aa: CASSLVAETSYNEQFF
d_gene: TRBD1; v_gene: TRBV30; abundance: once; j_gene: TRBJ2-3; CDR3nt: TGTGCCGGGGGAAAAGGGGACAGGGGGCGAGGAGATACGCAGTATTTT; CDR3aa: CAGGKGDRGRGDTQYF
d_gene: NA; v_gene: TRBV4-1; abundance: once; j_gene: TRBJ2-1; CDR3nt: TGCGCCAGCAGCCAAGATATCGCTGGGGATGGTAATGAGCAGTTCTTC; CDR3aa: CASSQDIAGDGNEQFF
d_gene: TRBD1; v_gene: TRBV19; abundance: NA; j_gene: TRBJ2-7; CDR3nt: TGTGCCAGTAGTTCACCTGGGGACAGGGGAACCTACGAGCAGTACTTC; CDR3aa: CASSSPGDRGTYEQYF
d_gene: NA; v_gene: TRBV4-1; abundance: NA; j_gene: TRBJ2-1; CDR3nt: TGCGCCAGCAGCCAAGATTCAGGTGGCGTCTCCTACAATGAGCAGTTCTTC; CDR3aa: CASSQDSGGVSYNEQFF
d_gene: NA; v_gene: TRBV6-4; abundance: NA; j_gene: TRBJ2-3; CDR3nt: TGTGCCAGCAGGAAAGATACGCAGTATTTT; CDR3aa: CASRKDTQYF
d_gene: NA; v_gene: TRBV29-1; abundance: NA; j_gene: TRBJ2-1; CDR3nt: TGCAGCGTTGAAGGGGCGCTAGCGCGAACCTACAATGAGCAGTTCTTC; CDR3aa: CSVEGALARTYNEQFF
d_gene: NA; v_gene: TRBV5-4; abundance: NA; j_gene: TRBJ1-1; CDR3nt: TGTGCCAGCAGCTTGGGGTCGGCAGGAACTGAAGCTTTCTTT; CDR3aa: CASSLGSAGTEAFF
d_gene: TRBD2; v_gene: TRBV6-4; abundance: NA; j_gene: TRBJ2-2; CDR3nt: TGTGCCAGCAGTGACTCGACTGCGGGAGGGAGGACCGGGGAGCTGTTTTTT; CDR3aa: CASSDSTAGGRTGELFF
d_gene: NA; v_gene: TRBV5-6; abundance: NA; j_gene: TRBJ2-1; CDR3nt: TGTGCCAGCAGCGAGGACAGAAACAATGAGCAGTTCTTC; CDR3aa: CASSEDRNNEQFF
d_gene: NA; v_gene: TRBV7-9; abundance: few; j_gene: TRBJ1-4; CDR3nt: TGTGCCAGCAGCCTTAGTACCGGGACACTTAATGAAAAACTGTTTTTT; CDR3aa: CASSLSTGTLNEKLFF
d_gene: NA; v_gene: TRBV27; abundance: NA; j_gene: TRBJ1-1; CDR3nt: TGTGCCAGCAATTCTCTGGTAGGGACTGAAGCTTTCTTT; CDR3aa: CASNSLVGTEAFF
d_gene: NA; v_gene: TRBV29-1; abundance: NA; j_gene: TRBJ2-3; CDR3nt: TGCAGCGTTGGGGCTACTAGCACAGATACGCAGTATTTT; CDR3aa: CSVGATSTDTQYF
d_gene: TRBD2; v_gene: TRBV6-1; abundance: NA; j_gene: TRBJ2-4; CDR3nt: TGTGCCAGCAGCCAAAGCGGGAGCAAAAACATTCAGTACTTC; CDR3aa: CASSQSGSKNIQYF
d_gene: TRBD2; v_gene: TRBV5-1; abundance: NA; j_gene: TRBJ2-3; CDR3nt: TGCGCCAGCAGCTTGGCTGCTAGCGGGTTCACAGATACGCAGTATTTT; CDR3aa: CASSLAASGFTDTQYF
d_gene: NA; v_gene: TRBV28; abundance: NA; j_gene: TRBJ1-1; CDR3nt: TGTGCCAGCTCCCCGGTGGGGGGCGGGACTGAAGCTTTCTTT; CDR3aa: CASSPVGGGTEAFF
d_gene: TRBD1; v_gene: TRBV5-1; abundance: NA; j_gene: TRBJ1-6; CDR3nt: TGCGCCAGCAAGCTTTCCGGGACAGGGTATTCACCCCTCCACTTT; CDR3aa: CASKLSGTGYSPLHF
d_gene: TRBD2; v_gene: TRBV7-2; abundance: NA; j_gene: TRBJ2-1; CDR3nt: TGTGCCAGCAGCTTAGATAGCGGGATATCCAATGAGCAGTTCTTC; CDR3aa: CASSLDSGISNEQFF
d_gene: NA; v_gene: TRBV18; abundance: NA; j_gene: TRBJ2-5; CDR3nt: TGTGCCAGCTCACCACAATCGGGATCACAAGAGACCCAGTACTTC; CDR3aa: CASSPQSGSQETQYF
d_gene: TRBD1; v_gene: TRBV11-2; abundance: NA; j_gene: TRBJ1-6; CDR3nt: TGTGCCAGCAGGCGGACAGGGTATTCACCCCTCCACTTT; CDR3aa: CASRRTGYSPLHF
d_gene: NA; v_gene: TRBV19; abundance: NA; j_gene: TRBJ2-5; CDR3nt: TGTGCCAGTAGTATATGGGGACAACGGCAAGAGACCCAGTACTTC; CDR3aa: CASSIWGQRQETQYF
d_gene: NA; v_gene: TRBV5-4; abundance: NA; j_gene: TRBJ1-6; CDR3nt: TGTGCCAGCAGCTTAGCGGCAGGGGAGTCACCCCTCCACTTT; CDR3aa: CASSLAAGESPLHF
d_gene: NA; v_gene: TRBV5-1; abundance: NA; j_gene: TRBJ2-2; CDR3nt: TGCGCCAGCAGCACTGATACTTCGAACACCGGGGAGCTGTTTTTT; CDR3aa: CASSTDTSNTGELFF
d_gene: TRBD1; v_gene: TRBV7-8; abundance: NA; j_gene: TRBJ2-7; CDR3nt: TGTGCCAGCAGCTGGGCAGGGGGCGCCTACGAGCAGTACTTC; CDR3aa: CASSWAGGAYEQYF
d_gene: TRBD1; v_gene: TRBV23-1; abundance: NA; j_gene: TRBJ2-2; CDR3nt: TGCGCCAGCAGTCACAGCGGACAGGGGGCACTCACCGGGGAGCTGTTTTTT; CDR3aa: CASSHSGQGALTGELFF
d_gene: NA; v_gene: TRBV7-2; abundance: NA; j_gene: TRBJ1-1; CDR3nt: TGTGCCAGCAGCTTAGGGGGGGCAGTATACACTGAAGCTTTCTTT; CDR3aa: CASSLGGAVYTEAFF
d_gene: TRBD1; v_gene: TRBV7-3; abundance: few; j_gene: TRBJ2-7; CDR3nt: TGTGCCAGCAGCCCTACCGGGACAGGGTTGGTCGAGCAGTACTTC; CDR3aa: CASSPTGTGLVEQYF
d_gene: TRBD1; v_gene: TRBV7-3; abundance: NA; j_gene: TRBJ2-7; CDR3nt: TGTGCCAGCAGCTTAGATACCCTGGGACAGGGTTCCTACGAGCAGTACTTC; CDR3aa: CASSLDTLGQGSYEQYF
d_gene: NA; v_gene: TRBV6-5; abundance: NA; j_gene: TRBJ1-4; CDR3nt: TGTGCCAGCAGCCCTACAGGGCCGTCTAATGAAAAACTGTTTTTT; CDR3aa: CASSPTGPSNEKLFF
d_gene: TRBD1; v_gene: TRBV7-2; abundance: NA; j_gene: TRBJ1-1; CDR3nt: TGTGCCAGCAGTTCGGACAGGGCGAACACTGAAGCTTTCTTT; CDR3aa: CASSSDRANTEAFF
d_gene: NA; v_gene: TRBV27; abundance: NA; j_gene: TRBJ2-1; CDR3nt: TGTGCCAGCAGTGCAACCAGGGTCCAAAGGGATGAGCAGTTCTTC; CDR3aa: CASSATRVQRDEQFF
d_gene: TRBD1; v_gene: TRBV6-1; abundance: NA; j_gene: TRBJ2-7; CDR3nt: TGTGCCAGCAGTGAAGCGACCGGGACAGGGTCCTACGAGCAGTACTTC; CDR3aa: CASSEATGTGSYEQYF
d_gene: TRBD1; v_gene: TRBV7-8; abundance: few; j_gene: TRBJ2-6; CDR3nt: TGTGCCAGCAGCTCGCCGGGACAGGGGTCACGAACTGGGGCCAACGTCCTGACTTTC; CDR3aa: CASSSPGQGSRTGANVLTF
d_gene: TRBD2; v_gene: TRBV19; abundance: NA; j_gene: TRBJ2-1; CDR3nt: TGTGCCAGTAGTACTAGCGGGGGGTTTAGTGAGCAGTTCTTC; CDR3aa: CASSTSGGFSEQFF
d_gene: NA; v_gene: TRBV19; abundance: NA; j_gene: TRBJ2-1; CDR3nt: TGTGCCAGTAGTATTCCGGGGACTCCTCTCTATGAGCAGTTCTTC; CDR3aa: CASSIPGTPLYEQFF
d_gene: NA; v_gene: TRBV2; abundance: NA; j_gene: TRBJ2-5; CDR3nt: TGTGCCAGCAGTGAATTAGGGGAGACCCAGTACTTC; CDR3aa: CASSELGETQYF
d_gene: NA; v_gene: TRBV9; abundance: NA; j_gene: TRBJ1-2; CDR3nt: TGTGCCAGCAGCGTAGTGCCGGTGCAGGGAGGCTACACCTTC; CDR3aa: CASSVVPVQGGYTF
d_gene: TRBD2; v_gene: TRBV9; abundance: NA; j_gene: TRBJ2-7; CDR3nt: TGTGCCAGCAGCATTTCCCCCTCCGGGACTAGCGGGATGATCGAGCAGTACTTC; CDR3aa: CASSISPSGTSGMIEQYF
d_gene: NA; v_gene: TRBV10-1; abundance: NA; j_gene: TRBJ2-2; CDR3nt: TGCGCCAGCAGTGTTAATTTAGCCGTCATGAACACCGGGGAGCTGTTTTTT; CDR3aa: CASSVNLAVMNTGELFF
d_gene: NA; v_gene: TRBV6-6; abundance: few; j_gene: TRBJ2-1; CDR3nt: TGTGCCAGCAGTCCGGGACGTTTAAAGCGGAATGAGCAGTTCTTC; CDR3aa: CASSPGRLKRNEQFF
d_gene: NA; v_gene: TRBV7-3; abundance: NA; j_gene: TRBJ2-7; CDR3nt: TGTGCCAGCAGCTTAGCTGGGGGGTCAACCTACGAGCAGTACTTC; CDR3aa: CASSLAGGSTYEQYF
d_gene: NA; v_gene: TRBV2; abundance: medium-sized; j_gene: TRBJ1-1; CDR3nt: TGTGCCAGCTTACGGGACATGAACACTGAAGCTTTCTTT; CDR3aa: CASLRDMNTEAFF
d_gene: NA; v_gene: TRBV6-1; abundance: few; j_gene: TRBJ1-5; CDR3nt: TGTGCCAGCAGCCCGGGGTTTAGCAATCAGCCCCAGCATTTT; CDR3aa: CASSPGFSNQPQHF
d_gene: NA; v_gene: TRBV12-5; abundance: NA; j_gene: TRBJ2-7; CDR3nt: TGTGCTAGTGGTTTGGAGTCAGAGCAGTACTTC; CDR3aa: CASGLESEQYF
d_gene: NA; v_gene: TRBV6-4; abundance: NA; j_gene: TRBJ1-1; CDR3nt: TGTGCCAGCAGTTACTCATTCCTATCAGGGACTGAAGCTTTCTTT; CDR3aa: CASSYSFLSGTEAFF
d_gene: NA; v_gene: TRBV2; abundance: NA; j_gene: TRBJ2-3; CDR3nt: TGTGCCAGCAGTGAAATTCAGAGCACAGATACGCAGTATTTT; CDR3aa: CASSEIQSTDTQYF
d_gene: NA; v_gene: TRBV25-1; abundance: NA; j_gene: TRBJ1-6; CDR3nt: TGTGCCAGCAGTGAGTCAGGTCAGGGTACCCTTTATAATTCACCCCTCCACTTT; CDR3aa: CASSESGQGTLYNSPLHF
d_gene: TRBD2; v_gene: TRBV28; abundance: NA; j_gene: TRBJ2-3; CDR3nt: TGTGCCAGCAGTCTGGCGGGACTAGTCTTAGATCCAGATACGCAGTATTTT; CDR3aa: CASSLAGLVLDPDTQYF
d_gene: NA; v_gene: TRBV29-1; abundance: NA; j_gene: TRBJ1-4; CDR3nt: TGCAGCATCGTCGGGAATGAAAAACTGTTTTTT; CDR3aa: CSIVGNEKLFF
d_gene: NA; v_gene: TRBV10-1; abundance: NA; j_gene: TRBJ1-6; CDR3nt: TGCGCCAGCAGTGTGCCGGGACAAAAGTCTGTGATGAATTCACCCCTCCACTTT; CDR3aa: CASSVPGQKSVMNSPLHF
d_gene: NA; v_gene: TRBV6-6; abundance: NA; j_gene: TRBJ1-5; CDR3nt: TGTGCCAGCAGGGACTCGGCGGCTAGCAATCAGCCCCAGCATTTT; CDR3aa: CASRDSAASNQPQHF